This record concerns one TCR beta chain sequence. What it recognizes is unknown. This sample was taken from a study of Ad26.COV2.S vaccination and SARS-CoV-2 variants. Across the whole study: In the COV1001 trial, the donor was in the Ad26.COV2.S arm. Ad26.COV2.S given intramuscularly, once or twice 56 days apart. The study's findings and limits: The study found similar non-spike TCR breadth in vaccine and placebo recipients.

Treatment indicated: approximately 18 received Ad26.COV2.S at low or high dose, single or two shots; about 5 received placebo; per-sample allocation not given. It was on day 63 after the first vaccine or placebo injection that samples were taken. Cohort 1b enrolled adults aged 18-55 years in Boston. From germline, CDR1 is SEHNR and CDR2 FQNEAQ (reference sequence). V lost 5 bases and J lost 3, with 10 bases in between. This CDR3 contains 13 residues. The data were produced by immunoSEQ multiplex PCR, yet TCRdb's version contains in-frame clones alone and is incomplete. There are about 350,000 clones in the sample; roughly 89% occur only once, and around 4.5% lies in the top ten.

This sequence originates from a person aged 18-60 years who received the Ad26.COV2.S COVID-19 vaccine or a placebo. This chain uses TRBV7-9 with TRBJ1-2, with D perhaps TRBD1 (6 bases). The starting material was peripheral blood, obtained in a trial of Ad26.COV2.S vaccine versus placebo. For the CDR3, the DNA is TGTGCCAGCAGCGCCTGGACAGACTATGGCTACACCTTC. Translating gives CASSAWTDYGYTF.